This TCR beta chain was sequenced during a study of blood T cell repertoires in COVID-19. Study-level background: Sites across the United States, Italy and Spain contributed samples from acute and convalescent COVID-19. From T cells, B-cell-depleted T cells, or PBMCs came the material, which was cDNA or gDNA.

Clones were sequenced by immunoSEQ multiplex PCR, and TCRdb holds only the in-frame ones, with some missing. This table has about 160,000 clones, 85% to 95% appearing once. V was shortened by 6 bases and J by 6 bases, with 9 bases between the two germline ends. Looked up from germline, CDR1 is MNHEY and CDR2 is SVGAGI. The CDR3 length is 12 residues. The source material was peripheral blood. V is TRBV6-5 and J is TRBJ1-5; D not certain. The TCR sequence derives from a woman in her 50s with acute or convalescent COVID-19. The CDR3 DNA reads as TGTGCCAGCAGCAGGTTCGGTCAGCCCCAGCATTTT. It encodes CASSRFGQPQHF.